This T cell receptor (beta chain) was documented in a study of shared clonotypes between healthy human individuals. Replicate sorted-subset PCRs were loaded with around 200 ng DNA, tens of thousands of T cell genomes. Clones were read by immunoSEQ multiplex PCR, and TCRdb kept only the in-frame ones, dropping some. The data hold roughly 700,000 clones, with about 92% observed a single time. Donors comprised healthy HIV-negative adults lacking recent acute infections or vaccinations. The clonotype originates from a man between 18 and 29 years old in good health. Some clones in this sample may be carry-over from other donors' samples. The sample comprised memory CD8+ T cells from PBMCs. Described subset: CD45RO+ cells pooled with CCR7-negative TemRA cells.

The CDR3 bases are TGTGCCAGCAGCCCAGATGGACGGCGGGAGGGCACAGATACGCAGTATTTT. Translating gives CASSPDGRREGTDTQYF. This sequence joins TRBV7-6 and TRBJ2-3; 8 bases match TRBD2. V trimming: 5 bases; J trimming: 1 base; junction bases outside the gene matches: 11. Germline V gene data show CDR1 as SGHVS and CDR2 as FNYEAQ. There are 17 residues in the CDR3.